This is a list of T cell receptor beta chains from one sample in a study of OX40 agonist ivuxolimab in advanced cancers. Sequenced by immunoSEQ multiplex PCR; TCRdb stores in-frame clones only, minus some. This table holds approximately 31,000 clones, about 80% found once. The material was CD4+ or CD8+ T cells sorted from blood, obtained in a trial of the OX40 agonist ivuxolimab. The receptors originated from an adult with an advanced solid tumor such as melanoma, head and neck, liver or kidney cancer. Each CDR3 is given without its conserved first and last residue.

V gene: TRBV2
CDR3 length: 11
CDR3 protein: ASEGTGGNGYT

V gene: TRBV10-3
CDR3 length: 15
CDR3 protein: AISDTRGGRSTDTQY

V gene: TRBV9
CDR3 length: 15
CDR3 protein: ASSVESWSSYNSPLH

V gene: TRBV11-3
CDR3 length: 13
CDR3 protein: ASSLGPDEGTEAF

V gene: TRBV5-1
CDR3 length: 12
CDR3 protein: ASSFGGTNEKLF

V gene: TRBV6-1
CDR3 length: 13
CDR3 protein: ASSFQGARGETQY

V gene: TRBV30
CDR3 length: 12
CDR3 protein: AWMAGANTGELF

V gene: TRBV6-6
CDR3 length: 13
CDR3 protein: ASSPEYSGGDEQY

V gene: TRBV27
CDR3 length: 11
CDR3 protein: ASSTQVKDGYT

V gene: TRBV15
CDR3 length: 12
CDR3 protein: ATSWESTNEKLF

V gene: TRBV19
CDR3 length: 14
CDR3 protein: ASSFGTGTIGTEAF

V gene: TRBV11-3
CDR3 length: 12
CDR3 protein: ASSLGGGPYEQF

V gene: TRBV2
CDR3 length: 12
CDR3 protein: ASSGGGTIGELF

V gene: TRBV18
CDR3 length: 13
CDR3 protein: ASSPPGGSWETQY

V gene: TRBV2
CDR3 length: 11
CDR3 protein: ASSETFNTEAF

V gene: TRBV11-2
CDR3 length: 13
CDR3 protein: ASSLAATANYGYT

V gene: TRBV19
CDR3 length: 11
CDR3 protein: ASSRGQADTQY

V gene: TRBV19
CDR3 length: 14
CDR3 protein: ASSISVGLQNQPQH

V gene: TRBV29-1
CDR3 length: 11
CDR3 protein: SIQRGPNYGYT

V gene: TRBV19
CDR3 length: 12
CDR3 protein: ATSGPGGVGTQY

V gene: TRBV11-2
CDR3 length: 14
CDR3 protein: ASILRDSISNTEAF

V gene: TRBV5-5
CDR3 length: 14
CDR3 protein: ASSAVQRGSTDTQY

V gene: TRBV7-2
CDR3 length: 13
CDR3 protein: ASSLASGRSYEQY

V gene: TRBV4-1
CDR3 length: 12
CDR3 protein: ASSRQGSLVYYT

V gene: TRBV18
CDR3 length: 13
CDR3 protein: ASSPGQIITDTQY

V gene: TRBV5-5
CDR3 length: 13
CDR3 protein: ASSFAQGANEKLF

V gene: TRBV19
CDR3 length: 11
CDR3 protein: ASKELNQETQY

V gene: TRBV19
CDR3 length: 14
CDR3 protein: ASSSGQGGGTGELF

V gene: TRBV6-5
CDR3 length: 12
CDR3 protein: ASATVDETYGYT

V gene: TRBV5-1
CDR3 length: 12
CDR3 protein: ASSLGLGDWGYT

V gene: TRBV18
CDR3 length: 12
CDR3 protein: ASSAGVTDQPQH

V gene: TRBV5-1
CDR3 length: 12
CDR3 protein: ASSPLFGTDTQY

V gene: TRBV6-5
CDR3 length: 13
CDR3 protein: ASSYSRLGAGEQY

V gene: TRBV4-2
CDR3 length: 15
CDR3 protein: ASSQGAWERTQETQY

V gene: TRBV18
CDR3 length: 13
CDR3 protein: ASSPPGQGSYEQY

V gene: TRBV6-5
CDR3 length: 12
CDR3 protein: ASSNTGGAETQY

V gene: TRBV2
CDR3 length: 14
CDR3 protein: ASCLGGILSYNEQF

V gene: TRBV7-2
CDR3 length: 12
CDR3 protein: ATQKGLAAGELF

V gene: TRBV19
CDR3 length: 11
CDR3 protein: ASSMLRSYGYT

V gene: TRBV5-1
CDR3 length: 13
CDR3 protein: ASSDRSGSSYEQY

V gene: TRBV6-1
CDR3 length: 11
CDR3 protein: ASSWGATDTQY

V gene: TRBV29-1
CDR3 length: 9
CDR3 protein: SVGHPGEQY

V gene: TRBV6-5
CDR3 length: 13
CDR3 protein: ASSLGGRDTGELF

V gene: TRBV6-5
CDR3 length: 11
CDR3 protein: ASSGHYNSPLH

V gene: TRBV4-1
CDR3 length: 13
CDR3 protein: ASSQLSGKTDTQY

V gene: TRBV30
CDR3 length: 9
CDR3 protein: ACRGVNEQF

V gene: TRBV2
CDR3 length: 12
CDR3 protein: ASNGDAFADTQY

V gene: TRBV4-1
CDR3 length: 17
CDR3 protein: ASSQVVGKRRHQNTEAF

V gene: TRBV10-3
CDR3 length: 14
CDR3 protein: AISDRAGGPPGELF

V gene: TRBV19
CDR3 length: 10
CDR3 protein: ATEFVGYGYT

V gene: TRBV5-4
CDR3 length: 15
CDR3 protein: ASSPRPIAGAPNEQF

V gene: TRBV29-1
CDR3 length: 11
CDR3 protein: SVAQGAGYEQY

V gene: TRBV27
CDR3 length: 12
CDR3 protein: ASFGGGKRDTQY